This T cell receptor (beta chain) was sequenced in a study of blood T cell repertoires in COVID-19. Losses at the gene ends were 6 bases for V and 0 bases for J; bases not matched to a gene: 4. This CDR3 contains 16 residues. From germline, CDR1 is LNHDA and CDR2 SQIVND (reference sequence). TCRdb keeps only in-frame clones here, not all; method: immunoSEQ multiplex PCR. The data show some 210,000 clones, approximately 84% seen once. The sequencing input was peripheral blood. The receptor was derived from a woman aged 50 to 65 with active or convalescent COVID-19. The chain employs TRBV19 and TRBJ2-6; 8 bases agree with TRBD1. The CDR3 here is CASRDRDSSGANVLTF. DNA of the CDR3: TGTGCCAGTAGGGACAGGGACTCCTCTGGGGCCAACGTCCTGACTTTC.